A selection of T cell receptor beta chains follows, all from one sample in a study of response to subunit inactivated influenza vaccine. TCRdb ran MiXCR on the RT-PCR reads and lists one entry per CDR3 protein. The sample yields hundreds of thousands of distinct CDR3 sequences, roughly 10% seen once. This sample also belongs to another study, concerning T cells expressing NK-cell markers.

This material consisted of PBMCs from blood, taken on the day of vaccination. These TCRs come from a man aged 50 or older who received an inactivated influenza vaccine. Each CDR3 is given with its conserved first and last residue. D genes are given only for firm matches. Not every row has a clone size; where given, it reads once, few, many or a size class.

clone size	J gene	V gene	D gene	CDR3 DNA	CDR3 protein
NA	TRBJ1-2	TRBV29-1	NA	TGCAGCGTTGACGGGGGCGCAAGCTATGGCTACACCTTC	CSVDGGASYGYTF
few	TRBJ2-2	TRBV4-3	TRBD2	TGCGCCAGCAGCCAAGAGGGGGGCCTAGCGGGAGTTTATACCGGGGAGCTGTTTTTT	CASSQEGGLAGVYTGELFF
few	TRBJ2-3	TRBV12-3/TRBV12-4	NA	TGTGCCAGCAGTTTGGGGGGAGGATGGCCAGATACGCAGTATTTT	CASSLGGGWPDTQYF
NA	TRBJ1-1	TRBV4-2	NA	TGTGCCAGCAGCCAGGATAGGACATCGAACACTGAAGCTTTCTTT	CASSQDRTSNTEAFF
few	TRBJ2-7	TRBV3-1	NA	TGTGCCAGCAGCCCTCAAGTGGGGCGTCTCGGCGAGCAGTACTTC	CASSPQVGRLGEQYF
many	TRBJ2-1	TRBV6-6	TRBD1	TGTGCCAGCAGTTGGGACAGCAATGAGCAGTTCTTC	CASSWDSNEQFF
few	TRBJ1-1	TRBV5-1	NA	TGCGCCAGCAGTGACGTGGTGAACACTGAAGCTTTCTTT	CASSDVVNTEAFF
NA	TRBJ1-1	TRBV10-3	NA	TGTGCCATCAGTGAGCCGGGTCAAGATATGAACACTGAAGCTTTCTTT	CAISEPGQDMNTEAFF
NA	TRBJ1-2	TRBV27	NA	TGTGCCAGCAGACCGCACCGGGACGGTGGCTACACCTTC	CASRPHRDGGYTF
few	TRBJ2-1	TRBV24-1	TRBD1	TGTGCCACCAGTGATCGGACAGGGGTCGCCTACAATGAGCAGTTCTTC	CATSDRTGVAYNEQFF
few	TRBJ1-2	TRBV25-1	NA	TGTGCCAGCAGTGAATACCCGACGGGACTATATGGCTACACCTTC	CASSEYPTGLYGYTF
NA	TRBJ2-2	TRBV7-8	NA	TGTGCCAGCAGCTTAGGGGCGGACCCCCAGTTTTTT	CASSLGADPQFF